The rows below give T cell receptor beta chains drawn from one sample of a study of post-analysis software for immune sequencing data. TCRdb re-analysed the PCR reads in MiXCR, keeping a single row per CDR3 protein. The sample yields around 710,000 distinct CDR3 sequences, 35% to 55% seen once. Sequencing was carried out using blood. Receptor source: a girl between 10 and 17 years old with multiple sclerosis. CDR3s include the opening cysteine and the closing phenylalanine or tryptophan. The D gene is left open where the match is weak. A clone size is listed for some rows: how often the clone was seen (once, few, many), or a class if it is expanded.

j_gene: TRBJ2-7; d_gene: TRBD2; v_gene: TRBV10-3; abundance: .; CDR3nt: TGTGCCAGTGGACTAGCGGGACTGTCCTACGAGCAGTACTTC; CDR3aa: CASGLAGLSYEQYF
j_gene: TRBJ2-3; d_gene: TRBD2; v_gene: TRBV3-1; abundance: .; CDR3nt: TGTGCCAGCAGCCACCCGGGACTAGCAACTAGGGATACGCAGTATTTT; CDR3aa: CASSHPGLATRDTQYF
j_gene: TRBJ2-6; d_gene: .; v_gene: TRBV3-1; abundance: .; CDR3nt: TGTGCCAGCAGCCAAGACGTTAGCCGGCACTCTGGGGCCAACGTCCTGACTTTC; CDR3aa: CASSQDVSRHSGANVLTF
j_gene: TRBJ2-1; d_gene: TRBD1; v_gene: TRBV7-3; abundance: .; CDR3nt: TGTGCCAGCAGCTTGGCCGGGACAGGGGAGGGTGGTGAGCAGTTCTTC; CDR3aa: CASSLAGTGEGGEQFF
j_gene: TRBJ1-5; d_gene: .; v_gene: TRBV6-1; abundance: once; CDR3nt: TGTGCCAGCACTCTCTCCAGCAATCAGCCCCAGCATTTT; CDR3aa: CASTLSSNQPQHF
j_gene: TRBJ1-5; d_gene: .; v_gene: TRBV6-1; abundance: .; CDR3nt: TGTGCCAGCAGTGAAGCGTTATGGGGGCTCAATCAGCCCCAGCATTTT; CDR3aa: CASSEALWGLNQPQHF
j_gene: TRBJ1-5; d_gene: .; v_gene: TRBV4-1; abundance: .; CDR3nt: TGCGCCAGCAGCCAAGATGGGGCAGGGGTCAATCAGCCCCAGCATTTT; CDR3aa: CASSQDGAGVNQPQHF
j_gene: TRBJ2-7; d_gene: TRBD2; v_gene: TRBV7-6; abundance: .; CDR3nt: TGTGCCAGCAGCTTAATCCCGCTAGCGGGAGACAACGAGCAGTACTTC; CDR3aa: CASSLIPLAGDNEQYF
j_gene: TRBJ2-1; d_gene: TRBD2; v_gene: TRBV24-1; abundance: .; CDR3nt: TGTGCCACCAGTGACCTAGGTCAAGCGGGAGATTCCTATGAGCAGTTCTTC; CDR3aa: CATSDLGQAGDSYEQFF
j_gene: TRBJ2-6; d_gene: .; v_gene: TRBV20-1; abundance: .; CDR3nt: TGCAGTGCTGGTAGTATGGGGGACGCCGAAGTCCCGACTTTC; CDR3aa: CSAGSMGDAEVPTF
j_gene: TRBJ1-5; d_gene: .; v_gene: TRBV7-9; abundance: .; CDR3nt: TGTGCCAGCAGCGGAGGGGGGAGCCCAGGGCCCCAGCATTTT; CDR3aa: CASSGGGSPGPQHF
j_gene: TRBJ2-1; d_gene: .; v_gene: TRBV28; abundance: .; CDR3nt: TGTGCCAGCAGTTGGACTAACTCCTACAATGAGCAGTTCTTC; CDR3aa: CASSWTNSYNEQFF
j_gene: TRBJ2-1; d_gene: TRBD2; v_gene: TRBV6-2/TRBV6-3; abundance: .; CDR3nt: TGTGCCAGCAGTCACCGGACTAGCGGGAGGGCCATTGAGCAGTTCTTC; CDR3aa: CASSHRTSGRAIEQFF
j_gene: TRBJ2-5; d_gene: TRBD2; v_gene: TRBV7-2; abundance: .; CDR3nt: TGTGCCAGCAGCTTGGGACTAGCGGGAGGAGGGCAAGAGACCCAGTACTTC; CDR3aa: CASSLGLAGGGQETQYF
j_gene: TRBJ2-7; d_gene: TRBD2; v_gene: TRBV12-3/TRBV12-4; abundance: .; CDR3nt: TGTGCCAGCAGTTTCGGGCTAGCGGGTGCAACCTACGAGCAGTACTTC; CDR3aa: CASSFGLAGATYEQYF
j_gene: TRBJ1-4; d_gene: TRBD1; v_gene: TRBV27; abundance: .; CDR3nt: TGTGCCAGCAGTTTAATCGCCGGCAGGGGGCAGACTAATGAAAAACTGTTTTTT; CDR3aa: CASSLIAGRGQTNEKLFF
j_gene: TRBJ2-1; d_gene: TRBD2; v_gene: TRBV30; abundance: few; CDR3nt: TGTGCCTGGACCGGACTAGCGGGAGATGGGGGGTTTCGGAATGAGCAGTTCTTC; CDR3aa: CAWTGLAGDGGFRNEQFF
j_gene: TRBJ1-1; d_gene: .; v_gene: TRBV29-1; abundance: few; CDR3nt: TGCAGCCCTAGTTACCCTGGCACTGAAGCTTTCTTT; CDR3aa: CSPSYPGTEAFF
j_gene: TRBJ2-1; d_gene: TRBD2; v_gene: TRBV7-8; abundance: .; CDR3nt: TGTGCCAGCAGCTCCGGGACTAGGGATAATGAGCAGTTCTTC; CDR3aa: CASSSGTRDNEQFF
j_gene: TRBJ1-2; d_gene: TRBD1; v_gene: TRBV6-2/TRBV6-3; abundance: few; CDR3nt: TGTGCCAGCCAAGACAGGGCCCGGGACTATGGCTACACCTTC; CDR3aa: CASQDRARDYGYTF
j_gene: TRBJ1-5; d_gene: TRBD1; v_gene: TRBV12-3/TRBV12-4; abundance: .; CDR3nt: TGTGCCAGCAGCCGACAGGGGAGCAATCAGCCCCAGCATTTT; CDR3aa: CASSRQGSNQPQHF
j_gene: TRBJ2-1; d_gene: .; v_gene: TRBV28; abundance: .; CDR3nt: TGTGCCAGCCTGACCAGGAGCTCCTACAATGAGCAGTTCTTC; CDR3aa: CASLTRSSYNEQFF
j_gene: TRBJ2-7; d_gene: .; v_gene: TRBV29-1; abundance: .; CDR3nt: TGCAGCGTTGTCGAGGAGCCCTACGAGCAGTACTTC; CDR3aa: CSVVEEPYEQYF
j_gene: TRBJ2-7; d_gene: .; v_gene: TRBV20-1; abundance: few; CDR3nt: TGCAGTGCCCCCCCCACGGGTTTCTACGAGCAGTACTTC; CDR3aa: CSAPPTGFYEQYF
j_gene: TRBJ1-2; d_gene: .; v_gene: TRBV29-1; abundance: few; CDR3nt: TGCAGCGTTTCGGAACAGGGACACTATGGCTACACCTTC; CDR3aa: CSVSEQGHYGYTF
j_gene: TRBJ2-4; d_gene: .; v_gene: TRBV2; abundance: .; CDR3nt: TGTGCCAGCATAGAAGGGGCAGGGATAGCCAAAAACATTCAGTACTTC; CDR3aa: CASIEGAGIAKNIQYF
j_gene: TRBJ2-1; d_gene: TRBD2; v_gene: TRBV28; abundance: few; CDR3nt: TGTGCCAGCAGTCTGGGAGGGTTCTCCTACAATGAGCAGTTCTTC; CDR3aa: CASSLGGFSYNEQFF
j_gene: TRBJ2-3; d_gene: TRBD1; v_gene: TRBV24-1; abundance: .; CDR3nt: TGTGCCACCCGAGGAGGACAGGGAGGTGCGGATACGCAGTATTTT; CDR3aa: CATRGGQGGADTQYF
j_gene: TRBJ2-7; d_gene: .; v_gene: TRBV28; abundance: few; CDR3nt: TGTGCCAGCAGTCAGATCAGGGAACCAGGACTAAACTACGAGCAGTACTTC; CDR3aa: CASSQIREPGLNYEQYF
j_gene: TRBJ2-3; d_gene: .; v_gene: TRBV20-1; abundance: .; CDR3nt: TGCAGTGCTCGACGGCTTCAGACTAACACAGATACGCAGTATTTT; CDR3aa: CSARRLQTNTDTQYF
j_gene: TRBJ2-1; d_gene: TRBD2; v_gene: TRBV9; abundance: few; CDR3nt: TGTGCCAGCAGCGATAGCGGGAGGGCCCGGCAGTTCTTC; CDR3aa: CASSDSGRARQFF
j_gene: TRBJ2-3; d_gene: .; v_gene: TRBV7-9; abundance: .; CDR3nt: TGTGCCAGCAGCTTACAGCGGAGACTAACAGATACGCAGTATTTT; CDR3aa: CASSLQRRLTDTQYF
j_gene: TRBJ1-1; d_gene: TRBD1; v_gene: TRBV29-1; abundance: .; CDR3nt: TGCAGCGTTGAAGTGCAGGGGGCCTTCACTGAAGCTTTCTTT; CDR3aa: CSVEVQGAFTEAFF
j_gene: TRBJ2-3; d_gene: TRBD1; v_gene: TRBV4-2; abundance: .; CDR3nt: TGTGCCAGCAGCCGGGCAGGGGGTTATGCCCCAGATACGCAGTATTTT; CDR3aa: CASSRAGGYAPDTQYF
j_gene: TRBJ2-7; d_gene: .; v_gene: TRBV4-1; abundance: .; CDR3nt: TGCGCCAGCAGCCAAGTCCAGGGTGAGGCCTACGAGCAGTACTTC; CDR3aa: CASSQVQGEAYEQYF
j_gene: TRBJ2-7; d_gene: TRBD2; v_gene: TRBV4-1; abundance: .; CDR3nt: TGCGCCAGCAGCCAAGAGACTAGCGGGACTTCCTACGAGCAGTACTTC; CDR3aa: CASSQETSGTSYEQYF
j_gene: TRBJ2-7; d_gene: .; v_gene: TRBV7-9; abundance: .; CDR3nt: TGTGCCAGCAGCTCGGCCGACCATAACACACCTCTGGGGTACTTC; CDR3aa: CASSSADHNTPLGYF
j_gene: TRBJ2-7; d_gene: TRBD1; v_gene: TRBV20-1; abundance: .; CDR3nt: TGCAGTGCTAGAAGGGGGCATTTGGGCGAGCAGTACTTC; CDR3aa: CSARRGHLGEQYF
j_gene: TRBJ1-3; d_gene: .; v_gene: TRBV5-1; abundance: .; CDR3nt: TGCGCCAGCAGGAAGTCGGGGGACGGTGGAAACACCATATATTTT; CDR3aa: CASRKSGDGGNTIYF
j_gene: TRBJ2-7; d_gene: .; v_gene: TRBV4-3; abundance: few; CDR3nt: TGCGCCAGCAGCCAAGATATACGGACAGCACCCTACGAGCAGTACTTC; CDR3aa: CASSQDIRTAPYEQYF
j_gene: TRBJ2-5; d_gene: .; v_gene: TRBV24-1; abundance: few; CDR3nt: TGTGCCACCAGTGATTTCAGCTGGGGGGAGCAGTACTTC; CDR3aa: CATSDFSWGEQYF
j_gene: TRBJ2-1; d_gene: .; v_gene: TRBV12-3/TRBV12-4; abundance: .; CDR3nt: TGTGCCAGCAGTTCGATGGGGGGCTATGAGCAGTTCTTC; CDR3aa: CASSSMGGYEQFF
j_gene: TRBJ2-3; d_gene: TRBD2; v_gene: TRBV20-1; abundance: few; CDR3nt: TGCAGTGCTCAGCGGGGTCGCGCAGATACGCAGTATTTT; CDR3aa: CSAQRGRADTQYF
j_gene: TRBJ2-1; d_gene: .; v_gene: TRBV6-1; abundance: .; CDR3nt: TGTGCCAGCAGGGACATCAGGGGTCCCTACAATGAGCAGTTCTTC; CDR3aa: CASRDIRGPYNEQFF
j_gene: TRBJ2-3; d_gene: TRBD2; v_gene: TRBV20-1; abundance: .; CDR3nt: TGCAGTGCTAGAAGGGGACTAGCGGTTCCTACAGATGCGCAGTATTTT; CDR3aa: CSARRGLAVPTDAQYF
j_gene: TRBJ2-1; d_gene: .; v_gene: TRBV10-3; abundance: few; CDR3nt: TGTGCCATCAGTTCGTGGAGGGTCAATGAGCAGTTCTTC; CDR3aa: CAISSWRVNEQFF
j_gene: TRBJ2-3; d_gene: TRBD2; v_gene: TRBV9; abundance: .; CDR3nt: TGTGCCAGCAGCGTAACTAGCGGGAGTCTAGATACGCAGTATTTT; CDR3aa: CASSVTSGSLDTQYF